This TCR beta chain originates from a study of cytomegalovirus exposure and HLA in healthy donors. Study summary: A prior study identified approximately 120 million unique TCR beta sequences from 180 million or so T cells. Points from the study as a whole: In a later analysis, TCR beta V- and J-gene trimming showed a link to a missense DCLRE1C variant.

PCR primers comprised 60 Vbeta and 13 Jbeta primers. Methods used by the authors: In a later analysis, some 80 million unique TCR beta chains included roughly 11 million shared by two or more donors. Here immunoSEQ multiplex PCR was the method, and the copy in TCRdb shows in-frame clones only, minus some. Clonal size and the V and J genes are those of that table, whereas D and trimming came from the DNA. The sample contains around 64,000 clones, about 61% of which appear only once. In regard to this clone: The antigen remains unidentified.

V was clipped by 4 bases and J by 2 bases, with 16 bases between them. CDR1 is SGDLS and CDR2 is YYNGEE in the germline V gene. The CDR3 is made up of 15 amino acids. This chain links TRBV9 with TRBJ2-7; D is possibly TRBD1 (6 bases). The specimen sequenced was PBMCs. This clonotype originated in a woman in her forties or fifties in good health and CMV-seronegative. The CDR3 sequence: CASSTPGARTYEQYF. The DNA for the CDR3 is TGTGCCAGCAGCACACCAGGGGCACGAACCTACGAGCAGTACTTC.